This is a list of T cell receptor beta chains from one sample in a study of control samples from healthy donors and cancer patients. Clones were read by immunoSEQ multiplex PCR, and TCRdb kept only the in-frame ones, dropping some. The table records about 140,000 clones, 91% of them present only once. Material: blood. The receptor set was obtained from a man in his late teens or twenties in good health. CDR3s leave out the opening cysteine and the closing phenylalanine or tryptophan.

CDR3 protein: ASSSGPNQPQH
J gene: TRBJ1-5
V gene: TRBV19

CDR3 protein: ASSIDRGSSYNEQF
J gene: TRBJ2-1
V gene: TRBV19

CDR3 protein: ASSERPGPYNEQF
J gene: TRBJ2-1
V gene: TRBV6-1

CDR3 protein: ASSPLSLAGFANTGELF
J gene: TRBJ2-2
V gene: TRBV18

CDR3 protein: ASRQGGTGELF
J gene: TRBJ2-2
V gene: TRBV27

CDR3 protein: ASRGLAGPGELF
J gene: TRBJ2-2
V gene: TRBV2

CDR3 protein: ASSLTLGIDEQY
J gene: TRBJ2-7
V gene: TRBV11-2

CDR3 protein: ASSLEGLQEDNEQF
J gene: TRBJ2-1
V gene: TRBV7-9

CDR3 protein: ASSQDLPGQGVYEQY
J gene: TRBJ2-7
V gene: TRBV4-3

CDR3 protein: ASSPLPSDSPLH
J gene: TRBJ1-6
V gene: TRBV5-1

CDR3 protein: ASRFIGDPYEQY
J gene: TRBJ2-7
V gene: TRBV27

CDR3 protein: ASTGTGYNSPLH
J gene: TRBJ1-6
V gene: TRBV2

CDR3 protein: ASSAPGGIWNEQF
J gene: TRBJ2-1
V gene: TRBV6-6

CDR3 protein: ASSLQGQETQY
J gene: TRBJ2-5
V gene: TRBV5-5

CDR3 protein: ASSPPGQGNQPQH
J gene: TRBJ1-5
V gene: TRBV18

CDR3 protein: ALDRGNNQPQH
J gene: TRBJ1-5
V gene: TRBV30

CDR3 protein: ASSLGGLGGYT
J gene: TRBJ1-2
V gene: TRBV7-2

CDR3 protein: AIFRESYNEQF
J gene: TRBJ2-1
V gene: TRBV10-3

CDR3 protein: ASSLGRVAGELF
J gene: TRBJ2-2
V gene: TRBV27

CDR3 protein: ASREKAGGQTQY
J gene: TRBJ2-5
V gene: TRBV7-2

CDR3 protein: ASSGQRGGRGEQF
J gene: TRBJ2-1
V gene: TRBV6-6

CDR3 protein: ASSLDGVYGYT
J gene: TRBJ1-2
V gene: TRBV5-1

CDR3 protein: ASSFEADRQETQY
J gene: TRBJ2-5
V gene: TRBV7-6

CDR3 protein: ASSYLPGGTSSPLH
J gene: TRBJ1-6
V gene: TRBV6-5

CDR3 protein: ASSVGTVNQPQH
J gene: TRBJ1-5
V gene: TRBV9

CDR3 protein: ASRRLAGGTGELF
J gene: TRBJ2-2
V gene: TRBV6-5

CDR3 protein: ASSRDRGHTIY
J gene: TRBJ1-3
V gene: TRBV23-1